This T cell receptor (beta chain) originates from a study of blood T cell repertoires in COVID-19. Study summary: Some COVID-19 samples were acute and others convalescent; all came from the United States, Italy and Spain.

The V gene end was trimmed by 3 bases and the J gene end by 0 bases; junction bases not matched to a gene: 8. This CDR3 is 17 amino acids long. Germline lookup yields CDR1 SGHKS and CDR2 YYEKEE (reference sequence). Per the original methods: Estimated nucleated cell counts came from reference gene primer amplification. Sequencing used immunoSEQ multiplex PCR; TCRdb keeps in-frame clones, though not all of them. V and J calls and clone size are copied from that table; D and trimming were computed from the DNA. Of approximately 170,000 clones listed, 80% to 90% were seen once; the top ten hold 9%. Allocation to cohorts depended on clinical history reported by the participants. In Cohort 3, a recovered donor had either two negative PCRs, clearance, or symptom resolution.

Sample: PBMCs or T cells enriched from blood (not recorded which). This sequence joins TRBV5-5 and TRBJ1-4, with 7 bases fitting TRBD1. The TCR sequence derives from a woman younger than 30 who had recovered from COVID-19. CDR3: CASSSKTGLATNEKLFF. The CDR3 DNA reads as TGTGCCAGCAGCTCCAAGACAGGGTTGGCAACTAATGAAAAACTGTTTTTT.